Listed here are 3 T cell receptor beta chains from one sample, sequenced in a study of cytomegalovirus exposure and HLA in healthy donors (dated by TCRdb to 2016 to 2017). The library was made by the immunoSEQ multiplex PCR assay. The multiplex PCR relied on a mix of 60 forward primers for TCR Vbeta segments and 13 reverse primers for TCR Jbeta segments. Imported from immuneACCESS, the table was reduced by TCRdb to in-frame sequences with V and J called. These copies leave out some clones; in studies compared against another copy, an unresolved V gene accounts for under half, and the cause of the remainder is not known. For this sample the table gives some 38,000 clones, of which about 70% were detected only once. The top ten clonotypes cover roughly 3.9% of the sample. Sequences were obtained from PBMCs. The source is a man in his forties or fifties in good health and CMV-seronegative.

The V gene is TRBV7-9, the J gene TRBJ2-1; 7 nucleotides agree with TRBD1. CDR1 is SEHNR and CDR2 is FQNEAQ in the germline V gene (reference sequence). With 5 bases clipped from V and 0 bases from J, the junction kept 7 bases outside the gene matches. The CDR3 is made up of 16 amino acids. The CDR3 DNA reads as TGTGCCAGCAGCAAGCCGGGACAGAGCTCCTACAATGAGCAGTTCTTC. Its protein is CASSKPGQSSYNEQFF.

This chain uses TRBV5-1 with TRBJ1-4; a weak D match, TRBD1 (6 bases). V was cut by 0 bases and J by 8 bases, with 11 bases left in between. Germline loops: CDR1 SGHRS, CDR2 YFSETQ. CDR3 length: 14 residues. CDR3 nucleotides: TGCGCCAGCAGCTTGGAAAGGGGGTCGGAAAAACTGTTTTTT. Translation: CASSLERGSEKLFF.

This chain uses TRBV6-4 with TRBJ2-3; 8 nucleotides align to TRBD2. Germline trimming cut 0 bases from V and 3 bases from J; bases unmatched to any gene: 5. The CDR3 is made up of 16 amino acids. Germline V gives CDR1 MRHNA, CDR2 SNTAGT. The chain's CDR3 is CASSDSISGVTDTQYF. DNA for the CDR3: TGTGCCAGCAGTGACTCGATTAGCGGGGTAACAGATACGCAGTATTTT.